The entry that follows covers one T cell receptor (beta chain) sequence. The length of the CDR3 is 17 residues. Germline lookup yields CDR1 MGHRA and CDR2 YSYEKL. J was trimmed by 4 bases and V by 0 bases; bases with no gene match: 9. The data originate from a study of blood T cell repertoires in COVID-19. Some clones are missing from TCRdb's copy, which holds only in-frame ones; the method was immunoSEQ multiplex PCR. The table includes 150,000 to 200,000 clones, approximately 90% detected once. The chain joins TRBV4-1 to TRBJ2-7, with TRBD2 matching 10 bases. The sequence was collected from an older man with active or convalescent COVID-19. The source material was peripheral blood. The CDR3, as DNA: TGCGCCAGCAGCCAAGAGAGGTGGCTAGCGGGAGTGTACGAGCAGTACTTC. Protein product: CASSQERWLAGVYEQYF.